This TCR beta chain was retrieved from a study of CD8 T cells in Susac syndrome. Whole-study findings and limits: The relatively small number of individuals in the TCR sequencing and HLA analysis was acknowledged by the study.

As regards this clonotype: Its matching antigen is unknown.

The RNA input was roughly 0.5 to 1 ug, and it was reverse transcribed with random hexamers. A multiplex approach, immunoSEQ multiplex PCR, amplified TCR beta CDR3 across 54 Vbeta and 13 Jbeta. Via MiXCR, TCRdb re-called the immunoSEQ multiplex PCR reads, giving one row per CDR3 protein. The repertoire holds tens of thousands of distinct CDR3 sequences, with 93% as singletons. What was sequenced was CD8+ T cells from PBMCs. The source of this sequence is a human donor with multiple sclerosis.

In DNA form, the CDR3 reads TGTGCCATCAGTGAAGACAGGGGCTACAATGAGCAGTTCTTC. It encodes CAISEDRGYNEQFF. The chain is built from TRBV10-3 and TRBJ2-1, with 8 nucleotides matching TRBD1. V was clipped by 3 bases and J by 3 bases; unmatched bases: 1. Per the germline V gene, CDR1 is ENHRY and CDR2 is SYGVKD. This CDR3 spans 14 amino acids.